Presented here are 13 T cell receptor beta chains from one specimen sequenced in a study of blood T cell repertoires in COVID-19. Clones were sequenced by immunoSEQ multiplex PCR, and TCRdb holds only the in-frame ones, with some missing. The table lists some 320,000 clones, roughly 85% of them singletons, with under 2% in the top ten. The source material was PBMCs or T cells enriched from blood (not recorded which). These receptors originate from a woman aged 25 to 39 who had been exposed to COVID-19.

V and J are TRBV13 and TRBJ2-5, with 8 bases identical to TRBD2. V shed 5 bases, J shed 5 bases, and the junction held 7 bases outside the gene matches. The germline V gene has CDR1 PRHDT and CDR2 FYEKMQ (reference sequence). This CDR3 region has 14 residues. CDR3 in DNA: TGTGCCAGCAGCCCCAGGACTAGCTGGGAGACCCAGTACTTC. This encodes CASSPRTSWETQYF.

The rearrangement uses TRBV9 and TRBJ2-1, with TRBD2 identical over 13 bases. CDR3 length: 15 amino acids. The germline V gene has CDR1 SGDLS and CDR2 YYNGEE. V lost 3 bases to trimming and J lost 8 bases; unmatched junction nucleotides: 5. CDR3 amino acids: CASSAGTSGVYEQFF. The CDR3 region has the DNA TGTGCCAGCAGCGCCGGGACTAGCGGGGTTTATGAGCAGTTCTTC.

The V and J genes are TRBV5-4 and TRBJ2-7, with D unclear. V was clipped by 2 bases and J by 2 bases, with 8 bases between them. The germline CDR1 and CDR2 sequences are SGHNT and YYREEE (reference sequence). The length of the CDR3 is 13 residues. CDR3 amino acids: CASSFAGAYEQYF. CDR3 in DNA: TGTGCCAGCAGCTTCGCAGGTGCCTACGAGCAGTACTTC.

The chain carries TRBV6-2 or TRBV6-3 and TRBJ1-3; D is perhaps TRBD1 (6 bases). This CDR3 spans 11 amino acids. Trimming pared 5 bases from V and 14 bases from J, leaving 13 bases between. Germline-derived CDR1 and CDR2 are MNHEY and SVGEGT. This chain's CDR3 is CASSPRQDLYF. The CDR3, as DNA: TGTGCCAGCAGTCCACGACAGGACCTATATTTT.

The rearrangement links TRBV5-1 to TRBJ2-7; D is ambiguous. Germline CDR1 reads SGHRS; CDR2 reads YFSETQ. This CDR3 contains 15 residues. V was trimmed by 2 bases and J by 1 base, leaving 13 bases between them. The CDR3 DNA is TGCGCCAGCAGCTTACCTTATGGCCCATCCTACGAGCAGTACTTC. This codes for CASSLPYGPSYEQYF.

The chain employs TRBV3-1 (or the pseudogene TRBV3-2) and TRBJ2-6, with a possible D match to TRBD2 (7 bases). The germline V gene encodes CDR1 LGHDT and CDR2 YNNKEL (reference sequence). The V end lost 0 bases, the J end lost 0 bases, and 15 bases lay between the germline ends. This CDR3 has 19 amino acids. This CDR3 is CASSQERGGQLSGANVLTF. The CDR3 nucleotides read TGTGCCAGCAGCCAAGAAAGGGGGGGACAACTCTCTGGGGCCAACGTCCTGACTTTC.

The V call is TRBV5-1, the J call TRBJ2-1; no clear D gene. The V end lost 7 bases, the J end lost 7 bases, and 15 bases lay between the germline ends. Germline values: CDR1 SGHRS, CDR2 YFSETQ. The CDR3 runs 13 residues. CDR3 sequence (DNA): TGCGCCAGCTCTCGACTCATTGAGAATGAGCAGTTCTTC. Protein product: CASSRLIENEQFF.

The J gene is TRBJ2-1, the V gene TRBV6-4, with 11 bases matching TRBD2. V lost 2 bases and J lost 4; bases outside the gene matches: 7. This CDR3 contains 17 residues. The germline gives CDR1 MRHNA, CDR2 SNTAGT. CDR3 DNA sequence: TGTGCCAGCAGTGACAGGTTGCTAGCGGGGGGATACAATGAGCAGTTCTTC. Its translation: CASSDRLLAGGYNEQFF.

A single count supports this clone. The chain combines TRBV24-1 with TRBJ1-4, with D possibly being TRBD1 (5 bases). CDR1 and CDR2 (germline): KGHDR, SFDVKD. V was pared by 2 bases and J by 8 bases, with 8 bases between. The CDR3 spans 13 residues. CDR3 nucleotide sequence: TGTGCCACCAGTGATTCAGGGTTAGAAAAACTGTTTTTT. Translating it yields CATSDSGLEKLFF.

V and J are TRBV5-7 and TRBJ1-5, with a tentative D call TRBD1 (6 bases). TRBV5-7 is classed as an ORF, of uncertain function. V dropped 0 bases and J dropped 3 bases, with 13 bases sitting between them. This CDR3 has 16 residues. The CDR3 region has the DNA TGTGCCAGCAGCTTGGCCCACACAGGGTCCAATCAGCCCCAGCATTTT. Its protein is CASSLAHTGSNQPQHF.

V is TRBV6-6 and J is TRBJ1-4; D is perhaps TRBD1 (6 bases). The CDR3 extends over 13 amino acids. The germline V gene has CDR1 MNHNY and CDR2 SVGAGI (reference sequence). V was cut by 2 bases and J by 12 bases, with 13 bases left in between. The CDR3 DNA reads TGTGCCAGCAGTTACCCGGGACACGCGGAACTGTTTTTT. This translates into CASSYPGHAELFF.

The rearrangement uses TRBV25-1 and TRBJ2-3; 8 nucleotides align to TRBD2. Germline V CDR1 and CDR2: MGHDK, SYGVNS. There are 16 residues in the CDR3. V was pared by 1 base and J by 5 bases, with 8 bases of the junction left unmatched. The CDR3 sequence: CASSEWGRLAKDTQYF. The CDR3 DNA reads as TGTGCCAGCAGTGAATGGGGTAGACTAGCGAAAGATACGCAGTATTTT.

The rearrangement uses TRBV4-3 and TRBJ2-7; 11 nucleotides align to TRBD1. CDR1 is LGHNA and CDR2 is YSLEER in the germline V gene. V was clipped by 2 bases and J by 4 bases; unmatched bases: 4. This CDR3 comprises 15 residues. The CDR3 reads CASSQQGTGGYEQYF. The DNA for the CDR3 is TGCGCCAGCAGCCAACAGGGGACAGGGGGATACGAGCAGTACTTC.